These T cell receptor beta chains were read from a single sample in a study of T cell changes during pregnancy in multiple sclerosis. Clones were read by immunoSEQ multiplex PCR, and TCRdb kept only the in-frame ones, dropping some. Of some 90,000 clones listed, about nine tenths are singletons. The source was peripheral blood, collected after pregnancy. Every receptor here comes from a female donor in good health, enrolled as a control in a pregnancy study. Each CDR3 is given with its conserved first and last residue. The D gene is left open where the match is weak. Only part of the rows carry a size: once, few, many, or a class if the clone is expanded.

TRBV4-2	TRBD1	TRBJ1-1	-	CASSHPGQGTEAFF	TGTGCCAGCAGCCATCCCGGACAGGGCACAGAGGCTTTCTTT
TRBV5-4	TRBD1	TRBJ2-7	-	CASSGGLTGGKSYEQYF	TGTGCCAGCAGCGGGGGATTAACAGGGGGGAAGTCCTACGAGCAGTACTTC
TRBV30	-	TRBJ1-2	-	CAWSGGSGVYGYTF	TGTGCCTGGAGTGGTGGTTCGGGGGTATATGGCTACACCTTC
TRBV11-2	-	TRBJ2-2	once	CASSPGTSTTGELFF	TGTGCCAGCAGCCCCGGGACTTCCACAACCGGGGAGCTGTTTTTT
TRBV4-1	TRBD1	TRBJ2-1	-	CASSQARRQGSSYNEQFF	TGCGCCAGCAGCCAAGCGCGGAGACAGGGAAGCTCCTACAATGAGCAGTTCTTC
TRBV11-2	TRBD1	TRBJ1-4	-	CASSDPGTGDGEKLFF	TGTGCCAGCAGCGACCCCGGGACAGGGGACGGTGAAAAACTGTTTTTT
TRBV5-5	TRBD1	TRBJ1-5	-	CASSPRTGGSNQPQHF	TGTGCCAGCAGCCCAAGGACAGGAGGTAGCAATCAGCCCCAGCATTTT
TRBV7-8	-	TRBJ2-2	-	CASSFTNTGELFF	TGTGCCAGCAGCTTTACGAACACCGGGGAGCTGTTTTTT
TRBV27	-	TRBJ1-6	-	CASSLGGRWTYNSPLHF	TGTGCCAGCAGTTTAGGAGGGAGGTGGACCTATAATTCACCCCTCCACTTT
TRBV4-1	-	TRBJ1-6	few	CASSQDGGSASPLHF	TGCGCCAGCAGCCAAGATGGGGGGTCGGCCTCACCCCTCCACTTT
TRBV6-6	TRBD1	TRBJ2-7	-	CASMGAGTGYEQYF	TGTGCCAGCATGGGTGCCGGGACAGGGTACGAGCAGTACTTC
TRBV4-3	-	TRBJ2-1	-	CASSQETVSYNEQFF	TGCGCCAGCAGCCAAGAAACAGTCTCCTACAATGAGCAGTTCTTC
TRBV18	-	TRBJ1-3	-	CASSGLNAGNTIYF	TGTGCCAGCTCAGGACTAAACGCGGGAAACACCATATATTTT
TRBV5-4	-	TRBJ2-7	-	CASSFSRDSTYEQYF	TGTGCCAGCAGCTTCAGCCGGGACTCCACCTACGAGCAGTACTTC
TRBV12-5	-	TRBJ1-3	-	CASGLGQSSGNTIYF	TGTGCTAGTGGTTTGGGACAGAGCTCTGGAAACACCATATATTTT
TRBV6-5	-	TRBJ1-2	-	CASRQIAGYGYTF	TGTGCCAGTAGGCAAATTGCGGGTTATGGCTACACCTTC
TRBV2	-	TRBJ2-7	-	CASSEARGALLSSYEQYF	TGTGCCAGCAGTGAAGCGCGAGGAGCTCTCCTCAGCTCCTACGAGCAGTACTTC
TRBV28	-	TRBJ2-7	-	CASSLFAAGSAYEQYF	TGTGCCAGCAGTTTATTCGCAGCCGGGTCGGCCTACGAGCAGTACTTC
TRBV19	-	TRBJ2-3	-	CASSPGQGKDTQYF	TGTGCCAGTAGCCCAGGGCAGGGGAAGGATACGCAGTATTTT
TRBV5-1	TRBD2	TRBJ2-7	-	CASSLGGGEQYF	TGCGCCAGCAGCTTGGGGGGGGGTGAGCAGTACTTC
TRBV7-9	TRBD1	TRBJ1-2	-	CASSWQEGADGYTF	TGTGCCAGCAGCTGGCAGGAGGGGGCAGATGGCTACACCTTC
TRBV2	-	TRBJ2-1	few	CASRPQGSRGNEQFF	TGTGCCAGCAGACCTCAGGGGTCTCGGGGCAATGAGCAGTTCTTC
TRBV5-6	TRBD2	TRBJ2-5	-	CASSRGGETQYF	TGTGCCAGCAGCCGGGGGGGAGAGACCCAGTACTTC
TRBV4-3	-	TRBJ2-3	-	CASSQDQGRTAPDTQYF	TGCGCCAGCAGCCAAGATCAGGGCCGAACAGCACCAGATACGCAGTATTTT
TRBV6-6	-	TRBJ2-5	-	CASTPWRGETQYF	TGTGCCAGCACCCCTTGGCGGGGAGAGACCCAGTACTTC
TRBV5-1	-	TRBJ1-5	-	CASSPGTPSNQPQHF	TGCGCCAGCAGCCCCGGGACACCTAGCAATCAGCCCCAGCATTTT
TRBV2	-	TRBJ1-1	-	CASKVEYTEAFF	TGTGCCAGCAAGGTGGAGTACACTGAAGCTTTCTTT
TRBV7-9	-	TRBJ2-7	-	CASSLAGGAWGYF	TGTGCCAGCAGCTTAGCCGGAGGGGCCTGGGGGTACTTC
TRBV4-2	TRBD1	TRBJ1-6	-	CASSQTDRGVGNSPLHF	TGTGCCAGCAGCCAAACTGACAGGGGCGTAGGCAATTCACCCCTCCACTTT
TRBV28	-	TRBJ1-4	-	CASSLGRGREKLFF	TGTGCCAGCAGTTTGGGCAGGGGTCGCGAAAAACTGTTTTTT
TRBV7-2	TRBD2	TRBJ2-5	-	CASSVGLAGETQYF	TGTGCCAGCAGCGTGGGACTAGCAGGCGAGACCCAGTACTTC
TRBV30	-	TRBJ1-1	-	CAWNWGENTEAFF	TGTGCCTGGAATTGGGGCGAGAACACTGAAGCTTTCTTT
TRBV2	TRBD1	TRBJ1-1	-	CASSDRDRGGEDTEAFF	TGTGCCAGCAGTGATCGGGACAGGGGTGGTGAGGACACTGAAGCTTTCTTT
TRBV7-3	TRBD2	TRBJ2-3	-	CASSLSGGGSDTQYF	TGTGCCAGCAGCTTATCAGGCGGGGGATCAGATACGCAGTATTTT
TRBV10-3	-	TRBJ2-7	-	CAISESGGTYEQYF	TGTGCCATCAGTGAGTCAGGGGGAACCTACGAGCAGTACTTC
TRBV27	-	TRBJ2-1	few	CASSLSGEPYNEQFF	TGTGCCAGCAGTTTATCGGGAGAGCCCTACAATGAGCAGTTCTTC
TRBV30	TRBD1	TRBJ1-2	-	CAWGQGIGYTF	TGTGCCTGGGGACAGGGGATAGGCTACACCTTC
TRBV5-1	TRBD1	TRBJ1-2	once	CASSSKQGDYGYTF	TGCGCCAGCAGCTCCAAACAGGGGGACTATGGCTACACCTTC
TRBV18	TRBD1	TRBJ1-1	-	CASSLMGTGEIEAFF	TGTGCCAGCTCTCTAATGGGGACAGGGGAGATTGAAGCTTTCTTT
TRBV6-5	TRBD1	TRBJ1-2	-	CASSDDRARNGYTF	TGTGCCAGCAGTGACGACAGGGCTAGGAATGGCTACACCTTC
TRBV7-3	-	TRBJ1-2	-	CASSPQGFGYGYTF	TGTGCCAGCAGCCCCCAGGGATTTGGCTATGGCTACACCTTC
TRBV19	-	TRBJ2-6	-	CASSRGQGWSGANVLTF	TGTGCCAGTAGTAGGGGCCAGGGTTGGTCTGGGGCCAACGTCCTGACTTTC
TRBV11-2	TRBD1	TRBJ1-1	-	CASSPRTGMNTEAFF	TGTGCCAGCAGCCCGAGGACAGGGATGAACACTGAAGCTTTCTTT
TRBV7-2	-	TRBJ1-5	-	CASSLSNQPQHF	TGTGCCAGCAGCCTAAGCAATCAGCCCCAGCATTTT